The T cell receptor (beta chain) described here comes from a study of blood T cell repertoires in COVID-19. On the study more broadly: The United States, Italy and Spain provided the acute and convalescent COVID-19 samples. The analysed material was cDNA or gDNA that came from T cells, B-cell-depleted T cells, or PBMCs.

Germline V CDR1 and CDR2: SGHRS, YFSETQ. V was pared by 4 bases and J by 5 bases, with 9 bases of the junction left unmatched. The CDR3 loop spans 15 amino acids. As processed by the authors: From reference gene primer amplification, estimates of nucleated cell counts were derived. Repertoires were generated with immunoSEQ multiplex PCR, while TCRdb's copy carries only in-frame clones and drops some. That table gives V, J and clone size, and the DNA gave D and trimming. The data show 200,000 to 300,000 clones, 75% to 90% seen once. This TCR was recovered from a woman aged 40 to 50 who had recovered from COVID-19. The sample taken for sequencing was peripheral blood. The chain combines TRBV5-1 with TRBJ1-2; the match to TRBD1 covers 9 bases. The CDR3 bases are TGCGCCAGCAGCGCCGGTCCGGGACAGGGTTATGGCTACACCTTC. Translating it yields CASSAGPGQGYGYTF.